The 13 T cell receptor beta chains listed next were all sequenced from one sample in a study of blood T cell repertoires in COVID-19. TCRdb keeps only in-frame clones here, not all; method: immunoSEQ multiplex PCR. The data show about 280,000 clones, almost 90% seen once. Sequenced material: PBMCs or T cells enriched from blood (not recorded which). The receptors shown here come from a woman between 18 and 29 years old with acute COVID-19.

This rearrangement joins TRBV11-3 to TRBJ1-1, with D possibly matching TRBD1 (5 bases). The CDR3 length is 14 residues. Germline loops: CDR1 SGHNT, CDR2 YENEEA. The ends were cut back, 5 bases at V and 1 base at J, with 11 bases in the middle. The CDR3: CASSPDMTNTEAFF. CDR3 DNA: TGTGCCAGCAGCCCGGACATGACGAACACTGAAGCTTTCTTT.

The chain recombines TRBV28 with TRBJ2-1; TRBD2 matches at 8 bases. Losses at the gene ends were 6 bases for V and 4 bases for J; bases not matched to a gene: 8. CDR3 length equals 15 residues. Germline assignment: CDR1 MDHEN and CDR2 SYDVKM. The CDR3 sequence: CASRGSGIRYNEQFF. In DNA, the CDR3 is TGTGCCAGCAGAGGTAGCGGGATACGGTACAATGAGCAGTTCTTC.

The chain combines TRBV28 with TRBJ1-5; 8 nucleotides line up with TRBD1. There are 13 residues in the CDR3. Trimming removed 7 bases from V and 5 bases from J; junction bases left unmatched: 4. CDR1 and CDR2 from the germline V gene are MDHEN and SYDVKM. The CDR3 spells CASNRQGYQPQHF. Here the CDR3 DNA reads TGTGCCAGCAATCGACAGGGGTATCAGCCCCAGCATTTT.

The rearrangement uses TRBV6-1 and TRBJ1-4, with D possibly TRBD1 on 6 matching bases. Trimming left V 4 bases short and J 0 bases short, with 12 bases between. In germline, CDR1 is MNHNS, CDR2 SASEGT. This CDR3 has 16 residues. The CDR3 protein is CASSGQALATNEKLFF. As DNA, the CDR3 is TGTGCCAGCAGTGGACAGGCACTAGCAACTAATGAAAAACTGTTTTTT.

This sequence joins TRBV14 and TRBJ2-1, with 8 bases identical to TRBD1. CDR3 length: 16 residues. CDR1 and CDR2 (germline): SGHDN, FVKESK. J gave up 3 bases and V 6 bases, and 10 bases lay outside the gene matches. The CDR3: CASRSYGQGSYNEQFF. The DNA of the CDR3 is TGTGCCAGCAGGTCCTATGGACAGGGTAGCTACAATGAGCAGTTCTTC.

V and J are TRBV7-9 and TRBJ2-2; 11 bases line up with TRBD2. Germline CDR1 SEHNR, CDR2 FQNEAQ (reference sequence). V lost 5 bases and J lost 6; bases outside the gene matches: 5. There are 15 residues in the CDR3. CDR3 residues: CASSQLAGAAGELFF. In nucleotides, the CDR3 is TGTGCCAGCAGCCAACTAGCGGGAGCGGCCGGGGAGCTGTTTTTT.

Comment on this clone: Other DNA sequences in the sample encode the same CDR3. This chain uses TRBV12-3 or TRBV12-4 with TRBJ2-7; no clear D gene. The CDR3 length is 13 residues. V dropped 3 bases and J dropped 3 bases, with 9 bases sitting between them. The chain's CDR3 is CASSFSGSYEQYF. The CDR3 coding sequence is TGTGCCAGCAGTTTTTCAGGCAGCTACGAGCAGTACTTC.

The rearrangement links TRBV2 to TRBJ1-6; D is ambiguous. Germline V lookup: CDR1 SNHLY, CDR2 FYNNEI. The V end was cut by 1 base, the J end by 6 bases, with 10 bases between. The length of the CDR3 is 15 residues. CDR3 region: CASSEGRSLNSPLHF. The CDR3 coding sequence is TGTGCCAGCAGTGAAGGGAGGTCCCTTAATTCACCCCTCCACTTT.

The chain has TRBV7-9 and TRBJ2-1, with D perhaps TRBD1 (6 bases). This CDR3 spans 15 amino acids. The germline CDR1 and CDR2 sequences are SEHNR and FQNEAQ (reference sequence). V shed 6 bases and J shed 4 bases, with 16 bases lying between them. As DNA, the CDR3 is TGTGCCAGCAGACAACAGGGACGGTCATACAATGAGCAGTTCTTC. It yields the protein CASRQQGRSYNEQFF. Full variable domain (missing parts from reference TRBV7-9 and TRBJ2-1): DTGVSQNPRHKITKRGQNVTFRCDPISEHNRLYWYRQTLGQGPEFLTYFQNEAQLEKSRLLSDRFSAERPKGSFSTLEIQRTEQGDSAMYLCASRQQGRSYNEQFFGPGTRLTVL.

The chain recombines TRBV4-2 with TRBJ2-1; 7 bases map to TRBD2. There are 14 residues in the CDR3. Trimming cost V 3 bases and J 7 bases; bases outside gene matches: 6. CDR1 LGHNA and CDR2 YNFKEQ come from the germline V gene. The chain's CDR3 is CASSHSSGSNEQFF. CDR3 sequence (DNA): TGTGCCAGCAGCCATTCTAGCGGTTCGAATGAGCAGTTCTTC.

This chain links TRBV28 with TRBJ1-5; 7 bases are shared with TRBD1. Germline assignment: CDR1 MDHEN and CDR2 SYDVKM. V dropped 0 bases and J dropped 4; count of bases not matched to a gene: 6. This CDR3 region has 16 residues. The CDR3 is CASSLWASGGNQPQHF. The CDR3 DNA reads TGTGCCAGCAGTTTATGGGCGTCAGGGGGGAATCAGCCCCAGCATTTT.

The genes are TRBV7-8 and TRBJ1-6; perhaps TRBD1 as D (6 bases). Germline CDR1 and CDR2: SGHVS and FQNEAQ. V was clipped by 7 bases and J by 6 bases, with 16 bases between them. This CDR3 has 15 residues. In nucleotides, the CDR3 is TGTGCCAGCAATAGCAGGGGAGACATTAATTCACCCCTCCACTTT. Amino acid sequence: CASNSRGDINSPLHF.

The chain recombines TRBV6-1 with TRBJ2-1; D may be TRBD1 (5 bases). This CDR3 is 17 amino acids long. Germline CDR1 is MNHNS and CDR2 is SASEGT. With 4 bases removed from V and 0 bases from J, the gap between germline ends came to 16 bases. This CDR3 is CASSGHFRVISYNEQFF. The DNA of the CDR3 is TGTGCCAGCAGTGGACACTTCAGGGTAATCTCCTACAATGAGCAGTTCTTC.